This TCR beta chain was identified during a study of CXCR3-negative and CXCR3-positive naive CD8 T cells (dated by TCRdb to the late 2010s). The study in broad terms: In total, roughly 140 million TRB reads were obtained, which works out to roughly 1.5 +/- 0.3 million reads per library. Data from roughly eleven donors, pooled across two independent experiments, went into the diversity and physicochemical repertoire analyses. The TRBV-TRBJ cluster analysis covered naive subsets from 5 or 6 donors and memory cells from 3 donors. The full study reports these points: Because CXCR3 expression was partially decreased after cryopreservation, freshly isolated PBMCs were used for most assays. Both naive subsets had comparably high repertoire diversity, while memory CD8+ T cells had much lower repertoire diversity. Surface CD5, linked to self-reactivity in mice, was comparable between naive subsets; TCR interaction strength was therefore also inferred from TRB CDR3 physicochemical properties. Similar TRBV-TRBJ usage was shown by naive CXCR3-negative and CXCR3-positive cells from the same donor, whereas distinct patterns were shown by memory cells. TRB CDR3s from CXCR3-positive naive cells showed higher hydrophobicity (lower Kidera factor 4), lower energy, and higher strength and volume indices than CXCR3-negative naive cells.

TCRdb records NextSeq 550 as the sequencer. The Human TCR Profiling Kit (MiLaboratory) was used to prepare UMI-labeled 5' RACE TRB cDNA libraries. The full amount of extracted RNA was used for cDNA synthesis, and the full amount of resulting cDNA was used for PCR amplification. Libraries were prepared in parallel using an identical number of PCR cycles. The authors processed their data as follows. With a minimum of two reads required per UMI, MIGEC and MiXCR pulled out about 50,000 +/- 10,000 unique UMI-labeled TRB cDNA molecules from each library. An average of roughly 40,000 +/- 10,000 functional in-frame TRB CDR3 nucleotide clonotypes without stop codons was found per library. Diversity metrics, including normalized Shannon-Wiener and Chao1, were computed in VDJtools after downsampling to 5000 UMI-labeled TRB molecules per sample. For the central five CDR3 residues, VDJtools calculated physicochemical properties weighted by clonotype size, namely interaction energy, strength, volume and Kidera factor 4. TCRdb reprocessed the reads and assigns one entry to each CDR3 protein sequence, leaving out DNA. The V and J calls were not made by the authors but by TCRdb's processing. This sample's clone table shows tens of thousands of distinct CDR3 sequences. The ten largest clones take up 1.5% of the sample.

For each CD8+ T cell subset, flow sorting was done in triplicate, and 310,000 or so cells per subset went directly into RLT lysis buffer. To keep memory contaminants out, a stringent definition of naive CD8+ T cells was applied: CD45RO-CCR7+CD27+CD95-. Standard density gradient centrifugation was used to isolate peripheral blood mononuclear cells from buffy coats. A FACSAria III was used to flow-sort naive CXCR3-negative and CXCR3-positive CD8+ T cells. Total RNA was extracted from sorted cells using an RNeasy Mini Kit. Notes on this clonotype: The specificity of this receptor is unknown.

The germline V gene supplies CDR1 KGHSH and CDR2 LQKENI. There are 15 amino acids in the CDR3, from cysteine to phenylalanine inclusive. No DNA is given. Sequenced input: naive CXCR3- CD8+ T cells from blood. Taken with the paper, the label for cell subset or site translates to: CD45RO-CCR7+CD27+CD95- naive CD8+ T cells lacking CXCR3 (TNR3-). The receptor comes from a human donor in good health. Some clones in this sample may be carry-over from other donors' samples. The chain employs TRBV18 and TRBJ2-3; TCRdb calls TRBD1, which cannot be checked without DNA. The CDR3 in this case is CASSPVGIPWTTQYF.